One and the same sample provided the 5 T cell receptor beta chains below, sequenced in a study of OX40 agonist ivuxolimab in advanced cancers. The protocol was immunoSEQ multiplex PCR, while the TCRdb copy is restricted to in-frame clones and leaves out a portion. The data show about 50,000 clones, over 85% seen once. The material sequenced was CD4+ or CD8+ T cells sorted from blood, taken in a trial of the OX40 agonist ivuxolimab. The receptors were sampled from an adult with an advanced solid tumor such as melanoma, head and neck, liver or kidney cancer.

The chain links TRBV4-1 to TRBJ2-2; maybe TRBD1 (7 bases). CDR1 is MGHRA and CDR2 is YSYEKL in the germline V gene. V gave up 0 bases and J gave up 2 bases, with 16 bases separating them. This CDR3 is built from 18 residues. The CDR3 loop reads CASSQDIGGTANTGELFF. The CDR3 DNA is TGCGCCAGCAGCCAAGATATAGGCGGGACAGCAAACACCGGGGAGCTGTTTTTT.

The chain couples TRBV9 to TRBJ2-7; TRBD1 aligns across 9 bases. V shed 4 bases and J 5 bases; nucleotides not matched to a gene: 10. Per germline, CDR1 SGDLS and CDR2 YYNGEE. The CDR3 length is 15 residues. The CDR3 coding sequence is TGTGCCAGCAGCCTAGGGGGGACAGGGCTCGACGAGCAGTACTTC. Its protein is CASSLGGTGLDEQYF. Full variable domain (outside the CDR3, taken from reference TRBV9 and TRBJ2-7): DSGVTQTPKHLITATGQRVTLRCSPRSGDLSVYWYQQSLDQGLQFLIQYYNGEERAKGNILERFSAQQFPDLHSELNLSSLELGDSALYFCASSLGGTGLDEQYFGPGTRLTVT.

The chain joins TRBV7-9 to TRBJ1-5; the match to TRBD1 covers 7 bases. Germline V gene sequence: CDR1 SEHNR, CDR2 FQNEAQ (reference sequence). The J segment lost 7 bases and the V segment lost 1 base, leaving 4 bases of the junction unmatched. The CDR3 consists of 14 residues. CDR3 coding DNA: TGTGCCAGCAGCTTAGTAGGGGGCGGGCAGCCCCAGCATTTT. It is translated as CASSLVGGGQPQHF.

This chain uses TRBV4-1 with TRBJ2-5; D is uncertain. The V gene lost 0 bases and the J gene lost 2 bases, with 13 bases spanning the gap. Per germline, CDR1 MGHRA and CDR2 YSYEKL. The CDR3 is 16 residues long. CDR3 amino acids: CASSQDYGYGQETQYF. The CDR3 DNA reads TGCGCCAGCAGCCAAGATTACGGCTACGGACAAGAGACCCAGTACTTC.

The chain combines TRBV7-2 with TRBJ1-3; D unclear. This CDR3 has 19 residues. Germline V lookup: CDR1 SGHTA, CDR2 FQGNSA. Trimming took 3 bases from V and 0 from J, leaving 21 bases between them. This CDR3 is CASSFGVLNRFSSGNTIYF. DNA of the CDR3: TGTGCCAGCAGCTTTGGGGTACTCAACCGGTTTAGCTCTGGAAACACCATATATTTT.